The entry that follows covers one T cell receptor beta chain sequence. The antigen is unknown. The assay was immunoSEQ multiplex PCR, and TCRdb's table has in-frame clones only and misses some. The table includes 150,000 to 250,000 clones, roughly nine tenths detected once. CDR3 length: 14 residues. Germline assignment: CDR1 SGHRS and CDR2 YFSETQ. V lost 0 bases and J lost 1, with 7 bases in between. The data are from a study of T cell responses to AZD1222 COVID-19 vaccine. Study conclusions and caveats: Nearly half of unique spike-specific TCRs reportedly avoided B.1.351 and B.1.1.7 mutated regions. The sample set comprised mostly white British donors with more females, and clonal diversity was possibly underestimated.

The sequence came from an adult who received the AZD1222 COVID-19 vaccine. The input for sequencing was peripheral blood, taken 28 days after the second AZD1222 dose. The rearrangement joins TRBV5-1 to TRBJ1-1; D is unclear. CDR3 bases: TGCGCCAGCAGCTTGGCACGACAGAACACTGAAGCTTTCTTT. Protein sequence: CASSLARQNTEAFF.